The 3 T cell receptor beta chains in this list originate from one sample, sequenced in a study of blood T cell repertoires in COVID-19. Sequenced by immunoSEQ multiplex PCR; TCRdb stores in-frame clones only, minus some. The sample lists 400,000 to 550,000 clones; 87% were seen once. The sequencing input was PBMCs or T cells enriched from blood (not recorded which). The receptors here all came from a woman aged 18-29 years with acute COVID-19.

The chain uses TRBV7-9 and TRBJ2-7, with TRBD1 as a possible D gene (6 bases). CDR3 length: 16 residues. Per germline, CDR1 SEHNR and CDR2 FQNEAQ (reference sequence). The V and J ends lost 0 bases and 4 bases respectively, with 16 bases between them. The CDR3 sequence is CASSLAPGTKEYEQYF. CDR3 bases: TGTGCCAGCAGCTTAGCCCCCGGGACAAAGGAATACGAGCAGTACTTC.

This sequence joins TRBV23-1 and TRBJ2-7, with D maybe TRBD1 (5 bases). TRBV23-1 counts as an open reading frame of uncertain function. CDR3 length: 11 residues. The V gene lost 9 bases and the J gene lost 5 bases, with 11 bases spanning the gap. The chain's CDR3 is CARVGADEQYF. In DNA, the CDR3 is TGCGCCAGGGTAGGGGCGGACGAGCAGTACTTC.

V and J are TRBV12-1 and TRBJ2-7; TRBD1 is taken as the D call from the table, unchecked against the DNA. TRBV12-1 is reported as a pseudogene. The CDR3 has 10 amino acids. The CDR3 sequence is CASSYPPGYF. The CDR3 DNA reads TGTGCCAGCAGCTATCCCCCAGGGTACTTC.